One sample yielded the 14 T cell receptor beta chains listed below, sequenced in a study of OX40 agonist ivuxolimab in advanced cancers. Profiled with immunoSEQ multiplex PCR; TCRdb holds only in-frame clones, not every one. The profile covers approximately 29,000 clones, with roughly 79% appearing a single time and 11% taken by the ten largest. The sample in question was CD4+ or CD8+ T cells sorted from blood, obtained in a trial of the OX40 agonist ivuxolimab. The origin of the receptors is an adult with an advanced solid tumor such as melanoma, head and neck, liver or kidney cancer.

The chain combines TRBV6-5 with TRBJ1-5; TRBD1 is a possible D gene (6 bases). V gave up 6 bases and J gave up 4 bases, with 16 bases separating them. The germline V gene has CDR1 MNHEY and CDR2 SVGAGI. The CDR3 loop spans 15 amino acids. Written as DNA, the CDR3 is TGTGCCAGCAGACCGAACAGGGTTAGTAATCAGCCCCAGCATTTT. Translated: CASRPNRVSNQPQHF.

The CDR3 loop is CASSEGPSLNTEAFF. CDR3 DNA: TGTGCCAGCAGTGAAGGCCCTTCCTTGAACACTGAAGCTTTCTTT. The gene calls are TRBV2 and TRBJ1-1; D is ambiguous. This CDR3 has 15 residues. V dropped 1 base and J dropped 0 bases, with 9 bases sitting between them. CDR1 is SNHLY, CDR2 FYNNEI, per germline.

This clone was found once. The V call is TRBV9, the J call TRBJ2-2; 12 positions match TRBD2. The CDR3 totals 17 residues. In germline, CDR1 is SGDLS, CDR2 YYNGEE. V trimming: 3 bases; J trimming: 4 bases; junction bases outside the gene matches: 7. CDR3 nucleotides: TGTGCCAGCAGCGCCCGACTACTAGCGGGGGGCACCGGGGAGCTGTTTTTT. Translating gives CASSARLLAGGTGELFF.

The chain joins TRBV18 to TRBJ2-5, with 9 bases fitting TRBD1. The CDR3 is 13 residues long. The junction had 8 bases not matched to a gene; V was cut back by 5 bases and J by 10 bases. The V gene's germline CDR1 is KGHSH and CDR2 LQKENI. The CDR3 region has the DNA TGTGCCAGCTCAGGGACAGGGACAAGAGACCAGTACTTC. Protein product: CASSGTGTRDQYF. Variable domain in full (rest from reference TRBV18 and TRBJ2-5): NAGVMQNPRHLVRRRGQEARLRCSPMKGHSHVYWYRQLPEEGLKFMVYLQKENIIDESGMPKERFSAEFPKEGPSILRIQQVVRGDSAAYFCASSGTGTRDQYFGPGTRLLVL.

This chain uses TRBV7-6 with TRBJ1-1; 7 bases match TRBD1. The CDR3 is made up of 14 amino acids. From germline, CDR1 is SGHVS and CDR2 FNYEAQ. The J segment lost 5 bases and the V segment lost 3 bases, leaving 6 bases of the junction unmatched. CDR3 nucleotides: TGTGCCAGCAGCTTCACAGGGGTATGGACTGAAGCTTTCTTT. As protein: CASSFTGVWTEAFF.

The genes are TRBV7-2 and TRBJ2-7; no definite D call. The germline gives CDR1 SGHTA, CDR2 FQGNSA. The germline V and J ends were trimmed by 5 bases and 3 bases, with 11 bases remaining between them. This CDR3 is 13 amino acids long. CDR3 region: CASSARWNYEQYF. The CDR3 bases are TGTGCCAGCAGCGCCCGCTGGAACTACGAGCAGTACTTC. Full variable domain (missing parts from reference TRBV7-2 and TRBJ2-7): GAGVSQSPSNKVTEKGKDVELRCDPISGHTALYWYRQSLGQGLEFLIYFQGNSAPDKSGLPSDRFSAERTGGSVSTLTIQRTQQEDSAVYLCASSARWNYEQYFGPGTRLTVT.

The CDR3 here is CASSETALIDTDTQYF. CDR3 DNA sequence: TGCGCCAGCAGTGAAACGGCTCTTATAGACACAGATACGCAGTATTTT. The chain is built from TRBV10-2 and TRBJ2-3; no clear D gene. CDR1 WSHSY and CDR2 SAAADI come from the germline V gene. The ends were cut back, 3 bases at V and 2 bases at J, with 15 bases in the middle. The CDR3 runs 16 residues.

In nucleotides, the CDR3 is TGTGCCAGCAGCTCCCGGACAGGGTTGATTCAGCCCCAGCATTTT. The encoded protein is CASSSRTGLIQPQHF. V gene TRBV5-8 combines with J gene TRBJ1-5, with 8 bases matching TRBD1. After removal of 3 bases from V and 6 bases from J, the junction contained 8 bases not matched to a gene. The length of the CDR3 is 15 residues. The germline V gene has CDR1 SGHTS and CDR2 YDEGEE.

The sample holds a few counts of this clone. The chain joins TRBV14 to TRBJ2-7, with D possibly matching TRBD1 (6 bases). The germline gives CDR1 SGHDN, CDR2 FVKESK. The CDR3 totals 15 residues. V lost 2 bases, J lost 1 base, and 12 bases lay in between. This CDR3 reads CASSQLDRVSYEQYF. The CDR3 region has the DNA TGTGCCAGCAGCCAATTGGACAGAGTTTCCTACGAGCAGTACTTC.

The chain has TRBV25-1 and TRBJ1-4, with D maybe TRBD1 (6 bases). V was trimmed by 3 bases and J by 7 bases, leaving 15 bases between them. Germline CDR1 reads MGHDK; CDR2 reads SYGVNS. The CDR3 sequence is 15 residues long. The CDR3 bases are TGTGCCAGCAGTGATTTAGGGGGGACACCTGAAAAACTGTTTTTT. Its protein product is CASSDLGGTPEKLFF.

The chain's CDR3 is CASSIPLSGQETQYF. In DNA form, the CDR3 reads TGTGCCAGTAGTATACCCCTCAGTGGGCAAGAGACCCAGTACTTC. The chain links TRBV19 to TRBJ2-5, with D unclear. V was pared by 2 bases and J by 2 bases, with 12 bases between. This CDR3 is built from 15 residues. Germline CDR1 LNHDA, CDR2 SQIVND (reference sequence).

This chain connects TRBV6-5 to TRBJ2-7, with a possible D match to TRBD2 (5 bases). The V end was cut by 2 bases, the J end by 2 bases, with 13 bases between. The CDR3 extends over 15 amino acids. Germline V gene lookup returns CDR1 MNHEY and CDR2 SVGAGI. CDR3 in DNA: TGTGCCAGCAGTTACGCCCCTAGCTGGCCCTACGAGCAGTACTTC. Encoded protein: CASSYAPSWPYEQYF.

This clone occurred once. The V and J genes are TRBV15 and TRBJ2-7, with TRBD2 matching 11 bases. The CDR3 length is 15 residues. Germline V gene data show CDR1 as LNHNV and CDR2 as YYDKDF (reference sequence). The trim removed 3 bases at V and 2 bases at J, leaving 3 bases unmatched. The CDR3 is CATSRGLAETYEQYF. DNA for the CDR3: TGTGCCACCAGCAGGGGACTAGCGGAAACCTACGAGCAGTACTTC.

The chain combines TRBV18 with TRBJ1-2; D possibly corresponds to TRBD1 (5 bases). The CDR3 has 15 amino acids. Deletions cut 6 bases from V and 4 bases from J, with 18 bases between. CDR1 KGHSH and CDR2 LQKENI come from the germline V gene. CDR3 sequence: CASSQGAWVGYGYTF. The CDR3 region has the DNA TGTGCCAGCTCCCAAGGGGCTTGGGTAGGCTATGGCTACACCTTC.